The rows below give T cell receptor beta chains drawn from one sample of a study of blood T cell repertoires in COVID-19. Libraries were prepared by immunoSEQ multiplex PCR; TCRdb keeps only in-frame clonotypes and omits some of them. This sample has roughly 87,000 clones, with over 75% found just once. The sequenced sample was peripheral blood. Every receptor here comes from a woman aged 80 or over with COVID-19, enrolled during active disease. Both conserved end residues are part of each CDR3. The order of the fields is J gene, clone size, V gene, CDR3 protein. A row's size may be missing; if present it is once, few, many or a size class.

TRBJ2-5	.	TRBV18	CASSPAGYQETQYF
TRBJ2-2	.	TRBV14	CASSHPGGRGRGGELFF
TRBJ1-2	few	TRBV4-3	CASSQTRLVSNYGYTF
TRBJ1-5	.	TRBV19	CASRTTGGFSNQPQHF
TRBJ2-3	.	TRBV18	CASSQGWERSTDTQYF
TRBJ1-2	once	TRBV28	CASSYGENYGYTF
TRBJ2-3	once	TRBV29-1	CSVLIPGHMQYF
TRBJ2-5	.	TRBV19	CASSTGQGVETQYF
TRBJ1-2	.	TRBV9	CASRAEGGPYGYTF
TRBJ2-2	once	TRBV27	CASSFDRYTGELFF
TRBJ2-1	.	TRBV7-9	CASSLGTGVQQGNGGQFF
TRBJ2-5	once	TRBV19	CASSIVGQETQYF
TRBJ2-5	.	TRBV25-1	CASSEWSRETQYF
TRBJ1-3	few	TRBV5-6	CASSLTGEGGNTIYF
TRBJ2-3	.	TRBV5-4	CASSSLAGGTDTQYF
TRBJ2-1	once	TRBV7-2	CASSLAGQGALGEQFF
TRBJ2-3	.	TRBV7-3	CASSLSRGETDTQYF
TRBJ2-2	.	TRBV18	CASSQGPGELFF
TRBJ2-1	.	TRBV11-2	CASSLLGASSYNEQFF
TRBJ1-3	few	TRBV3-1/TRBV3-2	CASSQAGANTIYF
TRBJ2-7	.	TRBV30	CAWSVGGPAYEQYF
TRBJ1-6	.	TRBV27	CASRKFTSDSSPLHF
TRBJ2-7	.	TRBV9	CASSVGATYEQYF
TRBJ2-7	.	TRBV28	CASSLSGPIYEQYF
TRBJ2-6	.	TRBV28	CASSFFMASGANVLTF
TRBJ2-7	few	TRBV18	CASSPRAEQYF
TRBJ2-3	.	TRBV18	CASSPTSAPPDTQYF
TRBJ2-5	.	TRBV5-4	CASSFGQGQETQYF
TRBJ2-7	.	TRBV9	CASSAFPGQVEYEQYF
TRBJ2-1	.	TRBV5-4	CASSLPLGRGREQFF
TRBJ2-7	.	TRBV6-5	CASTTPSGGLTHF
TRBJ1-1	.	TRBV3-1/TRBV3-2	CASSLETEAFF
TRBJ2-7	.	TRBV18	CASSPLAGVGLYEQYF